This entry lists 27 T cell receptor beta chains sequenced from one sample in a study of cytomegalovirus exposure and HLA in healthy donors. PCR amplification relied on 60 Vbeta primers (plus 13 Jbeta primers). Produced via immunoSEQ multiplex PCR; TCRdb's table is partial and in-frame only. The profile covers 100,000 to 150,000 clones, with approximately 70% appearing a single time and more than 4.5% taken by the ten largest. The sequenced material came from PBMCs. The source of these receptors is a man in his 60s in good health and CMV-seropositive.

This CDR3 reads CASSDSKKPVPGQNYNQPQHF. The CDR3 nucleotides read TGTGCCAGCAGTGACTCCAAGAAACCCGTCCCGGGACAGAACTACAATCAGCCCCAGCATTTT. The rearrangement joins TRBV6-4 to TRBJ1-5; 7 bases line up with TRBD1. CDR1 is MRHNA and CDR2 is SNTAGT in the germline V gene. Trimming cost V 0 bases and J 3 bases; bases outside gene matches: 20. There are 21 residues in the CDR3.

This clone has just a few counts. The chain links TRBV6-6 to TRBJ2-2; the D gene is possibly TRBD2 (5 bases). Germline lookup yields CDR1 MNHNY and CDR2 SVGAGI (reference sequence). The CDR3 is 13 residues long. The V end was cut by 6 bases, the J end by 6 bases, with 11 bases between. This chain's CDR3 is CASSEEVAGELFF. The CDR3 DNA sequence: TGTGCCAGCAGCGAGGAGGTGGCCGGGGAGCTGTTTTTT.

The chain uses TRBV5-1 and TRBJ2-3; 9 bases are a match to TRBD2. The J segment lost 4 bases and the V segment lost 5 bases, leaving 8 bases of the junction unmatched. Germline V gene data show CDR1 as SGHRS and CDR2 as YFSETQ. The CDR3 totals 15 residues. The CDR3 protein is CASRLAGGAPDTQYF. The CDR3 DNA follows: TGCGCCAGCAGGCTGGCGGGGGGGGCCCCAGATACGCAGTATTTT. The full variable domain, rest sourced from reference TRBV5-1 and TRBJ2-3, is KAGVTQTPRYLIKTRGQQVTLSCSPISGHRSVSWYQQTPGQGLQFLFEYFSETQRNKGNFPGRFSGRQFSNSRSEMNVSTLELGDSALYLCASRLAGGAPDTQYFGPGTRLTVL.

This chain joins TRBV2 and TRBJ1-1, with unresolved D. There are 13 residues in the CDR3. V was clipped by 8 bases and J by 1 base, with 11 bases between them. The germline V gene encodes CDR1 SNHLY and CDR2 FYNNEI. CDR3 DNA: TGTGCCAGCTGGCTCAATCCGAACACTGAAGCTTTCTTT. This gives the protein CASWLNPNTEAFF.

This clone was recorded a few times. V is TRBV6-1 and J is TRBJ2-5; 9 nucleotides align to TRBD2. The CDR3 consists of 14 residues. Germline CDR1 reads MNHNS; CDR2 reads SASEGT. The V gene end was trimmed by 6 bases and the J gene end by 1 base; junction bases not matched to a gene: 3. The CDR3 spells CASSPSGTQETQYF. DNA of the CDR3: TGTGCCAGCAGCCCTAGCGGGACCCAAGAGACCCAGTACTTC.

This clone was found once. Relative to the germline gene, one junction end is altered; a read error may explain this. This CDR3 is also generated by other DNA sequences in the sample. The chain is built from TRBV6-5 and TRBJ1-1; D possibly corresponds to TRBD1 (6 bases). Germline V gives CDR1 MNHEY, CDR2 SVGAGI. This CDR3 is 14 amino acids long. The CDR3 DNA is TGTGCCAGCAGGGAACAGGGAGCTTGGACTGAGGCTTTCTTT. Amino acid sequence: CASREQGAWTEAFF.

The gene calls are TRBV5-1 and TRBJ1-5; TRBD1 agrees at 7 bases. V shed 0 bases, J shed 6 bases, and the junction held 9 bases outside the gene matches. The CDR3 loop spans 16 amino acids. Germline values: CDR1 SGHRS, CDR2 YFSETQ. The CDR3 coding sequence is TGCGCCAGCAGCTTGGGATCAGGGGGGAATTCTCAGCCCCAGCATTTT. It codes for CASSLGSGGNSQPQHF.

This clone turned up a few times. DNA of the CDR3: TGTGCCACCAGCAGACAATCCAGGGTGAATCCAGATACGCAGTATTTT. It yields the protein CATSRQSRVNPDTQYF. V is TRBV15 and J is TRBJ2-3; D might be TRBD1 (5 bases). CDR1 is LNHNV, CDR2 YYDKDF, per germline (reference sequence). The CDR3 is 16 amino acids. Between the trimmed V and J ends, which lost 2 bases and 4 bases, there was a span of 16 bases.

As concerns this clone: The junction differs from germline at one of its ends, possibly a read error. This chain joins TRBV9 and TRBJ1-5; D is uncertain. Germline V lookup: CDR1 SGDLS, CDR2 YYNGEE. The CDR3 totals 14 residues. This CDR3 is CASSGGVVGQPQHF. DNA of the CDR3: TGTGCCAGTAGCGGTGGAGTCGTGGGTCAGCCCCAGCATTTT.

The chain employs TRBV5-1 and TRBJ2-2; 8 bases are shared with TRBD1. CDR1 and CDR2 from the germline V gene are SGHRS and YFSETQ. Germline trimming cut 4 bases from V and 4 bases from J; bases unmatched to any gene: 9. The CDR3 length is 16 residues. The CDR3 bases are TGCGCCAGCAGCCTGGACAGGGCTGGGGGCACCGGGGAGCTGTTTTTT. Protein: CASSLDRAGGTGELFF.

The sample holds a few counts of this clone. This CDR3 reads CASSLVPGSYTF. The DNA of the CDR3 is TGTGCCAGCAGCTTGGTACCGGGAAGCTACACCTTC. The rearrangement uses TRBV5-6 and TRBJ1-2, with D hard to call. The CDR3 is 12 residues long. The V end was cut by 0 bases, the J end by 9 bases, with 9 bases between. Germline V lookup: CDR1 SGHDT, CDR2 YYEEEE.

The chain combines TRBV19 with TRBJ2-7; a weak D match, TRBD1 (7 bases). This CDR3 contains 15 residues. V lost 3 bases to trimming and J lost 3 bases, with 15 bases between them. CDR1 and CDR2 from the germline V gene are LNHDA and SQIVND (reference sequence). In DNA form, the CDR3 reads TGTGCCAGTAGTATCCGACAGGGAGGATTCTACGAGCAGTACTTC. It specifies CASSIRQGGFYEQYF.

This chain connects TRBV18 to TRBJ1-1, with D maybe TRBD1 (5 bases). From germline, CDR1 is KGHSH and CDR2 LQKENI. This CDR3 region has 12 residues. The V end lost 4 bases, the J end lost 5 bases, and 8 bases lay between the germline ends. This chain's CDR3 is CASSQAGTEAFF. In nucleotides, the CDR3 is TGTGCCAGCTCACAGGCAGGGACTGAAGCTTTCTTT.

The chain's CDR3 is CASSSQETQYF. The CDR3 DNA reads as TGTGCCAGCAGCTCTCAAGAGACCCAGTACTTC. The genes are TRBV25-1 and TRBJ2-5; D ambiguous. Germline CDR1 is MGHDK and CDR2 is SYGVNS. Deletions cut 6 bases from V and 2 bases from J, with 4 bases between. The CDR3 sequence is 11 residues long.

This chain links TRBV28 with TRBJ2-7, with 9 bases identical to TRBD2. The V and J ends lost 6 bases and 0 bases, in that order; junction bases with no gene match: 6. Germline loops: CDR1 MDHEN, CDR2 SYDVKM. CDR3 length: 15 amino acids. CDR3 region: CASSVPGLASYEQYF. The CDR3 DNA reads TGTGCCAGCAGCGTACCGGGACTAGCCTCCTACGAGCAGTACTTC.

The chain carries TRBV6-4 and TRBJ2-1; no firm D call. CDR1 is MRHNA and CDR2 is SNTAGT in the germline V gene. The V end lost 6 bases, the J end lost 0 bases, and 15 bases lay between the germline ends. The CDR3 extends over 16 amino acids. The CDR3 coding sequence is TGTGCCAGCAGCCTATTATCTAGGAGCTCCTACAATGAGCAGTTCTTC. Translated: CASSLLSRSSYNEQFF.

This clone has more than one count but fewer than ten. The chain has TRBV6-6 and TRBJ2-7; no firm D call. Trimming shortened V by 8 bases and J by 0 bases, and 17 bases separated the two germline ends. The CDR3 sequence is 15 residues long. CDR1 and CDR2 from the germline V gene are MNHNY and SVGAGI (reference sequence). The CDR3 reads CASFDQAASSYEQYF. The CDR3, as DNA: TGTGCCAGCTTCGACCAGGCTGCAAGCTCCTACGAGCAGTACTTC.

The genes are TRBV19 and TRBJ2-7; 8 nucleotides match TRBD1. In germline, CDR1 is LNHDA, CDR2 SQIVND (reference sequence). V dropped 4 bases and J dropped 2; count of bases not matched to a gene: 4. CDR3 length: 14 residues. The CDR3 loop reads CASSRDRNAYEQYF. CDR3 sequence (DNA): TGTGCCAGTAGTAGGGACAGGAATGCCTACGAGCAGTACTTC. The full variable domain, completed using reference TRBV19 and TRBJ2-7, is DGGITQSPKYLFRKEGQNVTLSCEQNLNHDAMYWYRQDPGQGLRLIYYSQIVNDFQKGDIAEGYSVSREKKESFPLTVTSAQKNPTAFYLCASSRDRNAYEQYFGPGTRLTVT.

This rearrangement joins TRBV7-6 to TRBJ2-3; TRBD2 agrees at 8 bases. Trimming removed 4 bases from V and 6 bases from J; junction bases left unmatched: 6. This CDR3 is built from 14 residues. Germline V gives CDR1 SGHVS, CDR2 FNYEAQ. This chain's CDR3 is CASSSPSGLDTQYF. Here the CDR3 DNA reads TGTGCCAGCAGCTCTCCTAGCGGGCTGGATACGCAGTATTTT. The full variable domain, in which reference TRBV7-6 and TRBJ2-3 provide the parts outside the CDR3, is GAGVSQSPRYKVTKRGQDVALRCDPISGHVSLYWYRQALGQGPEFLTYFNYEAQQDKSGLPNDRFSAERPEGSISTLTIQRTEQRDSAMYRCASSSPSGLDTQYFGPGTRLTVL.

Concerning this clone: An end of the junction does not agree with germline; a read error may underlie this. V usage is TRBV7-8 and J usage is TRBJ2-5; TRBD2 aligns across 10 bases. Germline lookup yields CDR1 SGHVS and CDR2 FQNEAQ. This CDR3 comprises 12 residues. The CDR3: CASSLAGAPQYF. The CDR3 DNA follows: TGTGCCAGCAGCCTAGCGGGGGCGCCCCAGTACTTC.

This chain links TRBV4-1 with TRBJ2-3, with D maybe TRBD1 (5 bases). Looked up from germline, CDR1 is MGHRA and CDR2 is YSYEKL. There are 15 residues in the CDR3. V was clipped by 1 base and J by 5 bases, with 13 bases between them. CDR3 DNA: TGCGCCAGCAGCCAAGGGGGCGGTACGGTAGATACGCAGTATTTT. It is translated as CASSQGGGTVDTQYF.

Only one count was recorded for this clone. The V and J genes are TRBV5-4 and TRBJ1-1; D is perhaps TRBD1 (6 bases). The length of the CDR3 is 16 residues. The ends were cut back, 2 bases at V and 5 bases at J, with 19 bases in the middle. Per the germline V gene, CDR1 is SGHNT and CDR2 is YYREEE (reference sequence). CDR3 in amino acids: CASSFGRGYEVTEAFF. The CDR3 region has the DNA TGTGCCAGCAGCTTCGGCAGGGGATACGAGGTTACTGAAGCTTTCTTT. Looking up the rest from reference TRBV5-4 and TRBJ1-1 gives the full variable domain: ETGVTQSPTHLIKTRGQQVTLRCSSQSGHNTVSWYQQALGQGPQFIFQYYREEENGRGNFPPRFSGLQFPNYSSELNVNALELDDSALYLCASSFGRGYEVTEAFFGQGTRLTVV.

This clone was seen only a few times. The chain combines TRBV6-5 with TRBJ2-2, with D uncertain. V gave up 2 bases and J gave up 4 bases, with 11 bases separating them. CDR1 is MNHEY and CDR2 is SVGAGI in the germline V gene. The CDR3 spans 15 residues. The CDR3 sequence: CASSYDTWSTGELFF. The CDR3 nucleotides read TGTGCCAGCAGTTACGATACATGGTCCACCGGGGAGCTGTTTTTT.

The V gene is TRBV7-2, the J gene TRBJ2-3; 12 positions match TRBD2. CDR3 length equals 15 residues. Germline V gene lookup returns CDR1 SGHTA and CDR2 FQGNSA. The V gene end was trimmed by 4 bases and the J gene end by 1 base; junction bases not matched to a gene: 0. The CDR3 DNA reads TGTGCCAGCAGCTGGACTAGCGGGGGCACAGATACGCAGTATTTT. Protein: CASSWTSGGTDTQYF.

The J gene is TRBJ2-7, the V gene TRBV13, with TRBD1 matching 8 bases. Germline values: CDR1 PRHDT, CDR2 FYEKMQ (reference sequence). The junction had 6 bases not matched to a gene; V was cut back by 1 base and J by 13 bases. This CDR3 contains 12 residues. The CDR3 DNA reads TGTGCCAGCAGCTTAGATAGGACAGGGCAATACTTC. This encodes CASSLDRTGQYF.

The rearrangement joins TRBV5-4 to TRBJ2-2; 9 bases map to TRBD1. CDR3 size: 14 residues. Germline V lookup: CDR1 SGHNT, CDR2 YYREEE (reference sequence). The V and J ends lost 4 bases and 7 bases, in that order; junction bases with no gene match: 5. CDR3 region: CASSLGTGYGELFF. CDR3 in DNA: TGTGCCAGCAGCCTCGGGACAGGGTACGGGGAGCTGTTTTTT. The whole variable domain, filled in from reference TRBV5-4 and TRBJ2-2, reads ETGVTQSPTHLIKTRGQQVTLRCSSQSGHNTVSWYQQALGQGPQFIFQYYREEENGRGNFPPRFSGLQFPNYSSELNVNALELDDSALYLCASSLGTGYGELFFGEGSRLTVL.

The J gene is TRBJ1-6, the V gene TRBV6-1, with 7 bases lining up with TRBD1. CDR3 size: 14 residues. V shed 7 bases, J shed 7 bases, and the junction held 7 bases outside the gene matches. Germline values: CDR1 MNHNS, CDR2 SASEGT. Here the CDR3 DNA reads TGTGCCAGCACCCTGGGGACAGAGAATTCACCCCTCCACTTT. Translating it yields CASTLGTENSPLHF.